The source of this T cell receptor beta chain is a study of blood T cell repertoires in COVID-19 (dated by TCRdb to 2020 to 2022). Context from the whole study: Collaborator samples came from the United States, Italy and Spain and covered acute and convalescent phases of COVID-19. Subjects who had been exposed to COVID-19, were actively infected with it, or had recovered from it provided the deeply sampled blood TCRbeta repertoires that made up the dataset. The samples were drawn from two sources: the first 160 participants of the ongoing ImmuneRACE study, and 950 to 1,500 subjects contributed by 6 global collaborators. The repertoires were released in a freely available public database intended as a resource for research on the immune response to SARS-CoV-2. The prospective study material was composed of cDNA or gDNA derived from T cells, B-cell-depleted T cells, or PBMCs. The sample metadata nearly always contained a de-identified subject ID, COVID-19 status, age in years and sex. Where available, HLA class I and class II types were obtained from metadata supplied by the sample provider rather than from assay-based typing. Study-level results and caveats: Clinical and demographic metadata were provided uncurated, with the amount varying by source and participant.

Collaborating institutions collected whole blood in K2EDTA tubes following their own protocols. For TCRbeta analysis, collaborators shipped samples as frozen whole blood, isolated PBMCs, or DNA extracted from either of those sample types. A note on this clone: Its target antigen remains unknown. No base quality values were provided; no much bigger clone lies one nucleotide off.

TCRbeta CDR3 regions were amplified from genomic DNA using the immunoSEQ Assay, a bias-controlled multiplex PCR. Regarding the original processing steps: The number of nucleated cells in each sample was estimated by amplification of reference gene primers within the assay. To quantify the absolute abundance of each unique TCRbeta CDR3 rearrangement, sequence reads were collapsed and filtered. For each sample, productive Simpson clonality was calculated by taking the square root of Simpson's diversity index across productive rearrangements. Sourced from immuneACCESS, this table was stored by TCRdb with only in-frame sequences that have V and J called. A share of the clones is absent; for the studies checked, an unresolved V gene accounts for under half, and the remainder has no known explanation. V and J calls and clone size are as listed in that table; D and trimming were resolved from the DNA. The sample has some 250,000 clones on record, around 90% of them singletons. The ten largest clones take up 7.1% of the sample.

The TCR originated in a woman aged 70-85 years with active or convalescent COVID-19. Sequencing input: peripheral blood.

The DNA sequence follows: TGTGCTAGTGGTTTGGGGACAGGACTATACAATGAGCAGTTCTTC. The resulting protein is CASGLGTGLYNEQFF. Recombination linked TRBV12-5 to TRBJ2-1, and TRBD1 may be the D gene, going by 7 matching bases. Including the terminal cysteine and phenylalanine, the CDR3 comprises 15 residues. Only CDR3 DNA is held: 45 bases, read in frame from base 1. The germline V gene gives CDR1 as LGHNT and CDR2 as FRNRAP. Between the V and J ends, shortened by 1 base and 4 bases respectively, the junction contains 11 bases.